The clone carrying this T cell receptor beta chain has only a few counts. Trimming cost V 0 bases and J 5 bases, with 13 bases left between them. CDR1 is MNHNY and CDR2 is SVGAGI in the germline V gene (reference sequence). The CDR3 is 16 amino acids. The data derive from a study of cytomegalovirus exposure and HLA in healthy donors. Use of 60 Vbeta and 13 Jbeta primers characterized the PCR. The table came from immunoSEQ multiplex PCR; TCRdb's copy has only in-frame clones and leaves some out. The profile shows roughly 100,000 clones, over 65% of them singletons. This chain joins TRBV6-6 and TRBJ2-2; unclear D gene. This TCR was sampled from a man aged 50-59 years in good health and CMV-seronegative. Sequenced: PBMCs. CDR3 DNA: TGTGCCAGCAGTTACTCCGGCGGTGACGGGACCGGGGAGCTGTTTTTT. Protein product: CASSYSGGDGTGELFF.